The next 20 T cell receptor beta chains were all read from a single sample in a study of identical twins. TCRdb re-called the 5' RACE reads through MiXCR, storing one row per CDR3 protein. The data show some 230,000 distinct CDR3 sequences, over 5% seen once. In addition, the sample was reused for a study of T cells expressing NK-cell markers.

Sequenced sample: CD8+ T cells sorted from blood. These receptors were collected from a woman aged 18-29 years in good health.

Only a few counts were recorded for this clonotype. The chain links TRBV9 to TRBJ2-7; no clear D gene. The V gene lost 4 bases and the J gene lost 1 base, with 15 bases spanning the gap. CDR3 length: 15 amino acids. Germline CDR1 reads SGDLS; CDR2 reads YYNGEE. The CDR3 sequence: CASSPRGSPSYEQYF. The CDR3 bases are TGTGCCAGCAGCCCCCGCGGTAGCCCATCCTACGAGCAGTACTTC.

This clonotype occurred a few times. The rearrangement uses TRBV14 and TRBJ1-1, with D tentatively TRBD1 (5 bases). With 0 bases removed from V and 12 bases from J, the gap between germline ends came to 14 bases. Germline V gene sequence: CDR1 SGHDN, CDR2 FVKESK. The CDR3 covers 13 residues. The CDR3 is CASSQEAFGGTFF. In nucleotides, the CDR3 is TGTGCCAGCAGCCAAGAGGCTTTTGGGGGGACTTTCTTT.

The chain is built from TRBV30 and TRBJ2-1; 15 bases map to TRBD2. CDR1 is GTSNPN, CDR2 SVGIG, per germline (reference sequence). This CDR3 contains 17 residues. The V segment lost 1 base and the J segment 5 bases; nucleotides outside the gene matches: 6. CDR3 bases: TGTGCCTGGAGTGGGACTAGCGGGAGGGCCCTCAACAATGAGCAGTTCTTC. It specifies CAWSGTSGRALNNEQFF.

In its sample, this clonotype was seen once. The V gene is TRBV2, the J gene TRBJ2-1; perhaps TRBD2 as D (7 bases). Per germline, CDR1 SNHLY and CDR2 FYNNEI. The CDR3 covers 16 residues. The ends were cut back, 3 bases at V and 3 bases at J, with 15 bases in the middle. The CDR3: CASSELGGGHYNEQFF. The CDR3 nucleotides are TGTGCCAGCAGTGAGCTTGGCGGGGGCCACTACAATGAGCAGTTCTTC.

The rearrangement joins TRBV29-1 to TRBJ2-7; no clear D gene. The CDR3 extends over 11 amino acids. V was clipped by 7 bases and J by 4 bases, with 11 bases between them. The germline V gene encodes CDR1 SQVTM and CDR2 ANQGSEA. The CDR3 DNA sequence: TGCAGCGCATCGGAAGGGTACGAGCAGTACTTC. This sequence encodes CSASEGYEQYF.

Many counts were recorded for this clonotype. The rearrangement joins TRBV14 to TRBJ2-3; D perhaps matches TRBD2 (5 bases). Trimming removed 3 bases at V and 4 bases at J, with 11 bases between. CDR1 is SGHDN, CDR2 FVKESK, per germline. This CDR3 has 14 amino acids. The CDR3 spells CASSQYSAADTQYF. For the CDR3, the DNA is TGTGCCAGCAGCCAGTATAGCGCGGCAGATACGCAGTATTTT.

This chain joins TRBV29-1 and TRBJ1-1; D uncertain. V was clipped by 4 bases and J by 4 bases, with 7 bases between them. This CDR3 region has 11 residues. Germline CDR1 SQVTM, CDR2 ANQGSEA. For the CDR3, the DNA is TGCAGCGTTGGAGAGGGCACTGAAGCTTTCTTT. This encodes CSVGEGTEAFF.

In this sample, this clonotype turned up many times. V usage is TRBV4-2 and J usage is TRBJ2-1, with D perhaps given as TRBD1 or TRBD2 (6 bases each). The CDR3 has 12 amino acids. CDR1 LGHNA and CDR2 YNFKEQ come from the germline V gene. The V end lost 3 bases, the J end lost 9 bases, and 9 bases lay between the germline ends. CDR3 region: CASSQTGAEQFF. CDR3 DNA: TGTGCCAGCAGCCAGACGGGGGCTGAGCAGTTCTTC.

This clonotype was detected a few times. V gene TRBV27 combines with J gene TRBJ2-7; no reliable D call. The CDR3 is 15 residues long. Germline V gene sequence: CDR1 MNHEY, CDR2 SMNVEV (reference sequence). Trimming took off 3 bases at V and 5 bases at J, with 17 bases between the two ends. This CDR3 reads CASSFKTSPADEQYF. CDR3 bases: TGTGCCAGCAGTTTCAAGACATCCCCGGCCGACGAGCAGTACTTC.

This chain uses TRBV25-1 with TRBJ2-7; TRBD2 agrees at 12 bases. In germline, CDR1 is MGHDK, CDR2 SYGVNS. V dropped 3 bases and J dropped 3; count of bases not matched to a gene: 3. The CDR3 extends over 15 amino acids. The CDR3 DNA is TGTGCCAGCAGTGACGGACTAGCGGGGAACTACGAGCAGTACTTC. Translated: CASSDGLAGNYEQYF.

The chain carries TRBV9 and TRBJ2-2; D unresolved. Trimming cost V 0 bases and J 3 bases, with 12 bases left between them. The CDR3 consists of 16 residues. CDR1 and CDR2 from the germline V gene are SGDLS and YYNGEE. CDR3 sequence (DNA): TGTGCCAGCAGCGTAGGGGATTCGGTGGACACCGGGGAGCTGTTTTTT. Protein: CASSVGDSVDTGELFF.

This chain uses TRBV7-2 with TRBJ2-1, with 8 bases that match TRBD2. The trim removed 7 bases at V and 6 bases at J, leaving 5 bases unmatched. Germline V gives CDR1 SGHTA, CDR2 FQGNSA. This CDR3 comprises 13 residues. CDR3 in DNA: TGTGCCAGCACGTGGACTAGCCGCAATGAGCAGTTCTTC. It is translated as CASTWTSRNEQFF.

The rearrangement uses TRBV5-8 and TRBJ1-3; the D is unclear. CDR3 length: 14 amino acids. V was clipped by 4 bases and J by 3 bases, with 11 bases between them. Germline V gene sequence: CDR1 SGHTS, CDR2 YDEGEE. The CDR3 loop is CASSRRWDGNTIYF. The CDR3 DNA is TGTGCCAGCAGCCGACGGTGGGATGGAAACACCATATATTTT.

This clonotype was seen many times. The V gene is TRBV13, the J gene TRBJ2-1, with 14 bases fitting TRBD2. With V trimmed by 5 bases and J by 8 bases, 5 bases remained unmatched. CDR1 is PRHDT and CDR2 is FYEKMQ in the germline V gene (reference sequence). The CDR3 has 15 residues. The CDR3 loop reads CASSKGLAGGDEQFF. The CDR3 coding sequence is TGTGCCAGCAGCAAAGGACTAGCGGGAGGCGATGAGCAGTTCTTC.

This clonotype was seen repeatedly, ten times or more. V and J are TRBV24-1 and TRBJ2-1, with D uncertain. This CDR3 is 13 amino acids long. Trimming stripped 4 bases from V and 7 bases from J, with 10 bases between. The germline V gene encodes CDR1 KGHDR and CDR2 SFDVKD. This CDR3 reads CATSDTEKNEQFF. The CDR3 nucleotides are TGTGCCACCAGTGACACTGAAAAAAATGAGCAGTTCTTC.

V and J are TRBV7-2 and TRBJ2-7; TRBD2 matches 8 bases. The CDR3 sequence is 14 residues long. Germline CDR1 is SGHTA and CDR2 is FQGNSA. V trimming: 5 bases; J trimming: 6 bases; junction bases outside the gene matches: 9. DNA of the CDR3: TGTGCCAGCAGCACTGGACTAGCTGTTATCGAGCAGTACTTC. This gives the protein CASSTGLAVIEQYF. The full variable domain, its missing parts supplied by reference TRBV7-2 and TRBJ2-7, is GAGVSQSPSNKVTEKGKDVELRCDPISGHTALYWYRQSLGQGLEFLIYFQGNSAPDKSGLPSDRFSAERTGGSVSTLTIQRTQQEDSAVYLCASSTGLAVIEQYFGPGTRLTVT.

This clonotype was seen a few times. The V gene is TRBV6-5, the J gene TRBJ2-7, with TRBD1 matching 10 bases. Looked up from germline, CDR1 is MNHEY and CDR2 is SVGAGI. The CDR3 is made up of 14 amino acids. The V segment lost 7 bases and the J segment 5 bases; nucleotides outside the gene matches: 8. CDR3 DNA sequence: TGTGCCAGCATTTCGACAGGGGGCTTCCACGAGCAGTACTTC. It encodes CASISTGGFHEQYF.

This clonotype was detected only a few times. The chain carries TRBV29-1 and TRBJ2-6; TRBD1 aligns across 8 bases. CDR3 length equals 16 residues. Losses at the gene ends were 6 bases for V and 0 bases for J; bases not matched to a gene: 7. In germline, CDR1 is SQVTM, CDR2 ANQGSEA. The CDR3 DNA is TGCAGCGTGGCAGGGGGCGCACCCTCTGGGGCCAACGTCCTGACTTTC. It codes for CSVAGGAPSGANVLTF. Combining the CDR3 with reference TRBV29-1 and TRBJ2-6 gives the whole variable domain SAVISQKPSRDICQRGTSLTIQCQVDSQVTMMFWYRQQPGQSLTLIATANQGSEATYESGFVIDKFPISRPNLTFSTLTVSNMSPEDSSIYLCSVAGGAPSGANVLTFGAGSRLTVL.

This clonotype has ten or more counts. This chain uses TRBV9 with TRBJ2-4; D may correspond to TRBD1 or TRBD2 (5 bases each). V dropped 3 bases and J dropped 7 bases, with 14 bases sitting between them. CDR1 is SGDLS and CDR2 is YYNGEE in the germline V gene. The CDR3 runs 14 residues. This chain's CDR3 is CASSADPEGNIQYF. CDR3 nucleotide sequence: TGTGCCAGCAGCGCTGATCCCGAGGGGAACATTCAGTACTTC.

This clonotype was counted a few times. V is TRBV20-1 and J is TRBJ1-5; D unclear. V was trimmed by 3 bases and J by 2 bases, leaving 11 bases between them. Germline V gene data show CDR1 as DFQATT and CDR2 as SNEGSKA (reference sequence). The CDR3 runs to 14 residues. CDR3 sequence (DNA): TGCAGTGCTAGGTCGTTGCAAGGCAATCAGCCCCAGCATTTT. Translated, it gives CSARSLQGNQPQHF.